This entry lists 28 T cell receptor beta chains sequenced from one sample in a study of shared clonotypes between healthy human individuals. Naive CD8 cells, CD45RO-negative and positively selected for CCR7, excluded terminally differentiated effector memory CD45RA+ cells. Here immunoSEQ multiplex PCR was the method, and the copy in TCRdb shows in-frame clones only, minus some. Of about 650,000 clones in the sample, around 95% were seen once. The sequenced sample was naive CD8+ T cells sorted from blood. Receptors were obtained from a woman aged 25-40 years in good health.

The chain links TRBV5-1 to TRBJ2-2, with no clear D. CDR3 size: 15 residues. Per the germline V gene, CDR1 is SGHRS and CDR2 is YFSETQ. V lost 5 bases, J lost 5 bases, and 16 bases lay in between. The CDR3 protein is CASREPSVGTGELFF. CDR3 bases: TGCGCCAGCAGAGAGCCAAGCGTTGGAACCGGGGAGCTGTTTTTT.

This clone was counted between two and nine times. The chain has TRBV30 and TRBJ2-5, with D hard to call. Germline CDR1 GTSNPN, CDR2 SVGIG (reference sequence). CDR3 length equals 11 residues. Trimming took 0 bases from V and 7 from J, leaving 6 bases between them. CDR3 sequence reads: CAWSVPRTQYF. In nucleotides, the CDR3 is TGTGCCTGGAGTGTACCCCGGACCCAGTACTTC.

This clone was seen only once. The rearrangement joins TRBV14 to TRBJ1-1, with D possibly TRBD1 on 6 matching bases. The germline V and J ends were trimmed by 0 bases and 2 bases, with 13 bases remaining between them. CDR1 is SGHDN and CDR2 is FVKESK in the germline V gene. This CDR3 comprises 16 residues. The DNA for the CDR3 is TGTGCCAGCAGCCAAGATCACCCAGGGGCCAACACTGAAGCTTTCTTT. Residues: CASSQDHPGANTEAFF.

CDR3 sequence: CASSIGFPSYEQYF. CDR3 sequence (DNA): TGTGCCAGTAGTATAGGCTTTCCCTCCTACGAGCAGTACTTC. The rearrangement joins TRBV19 to TRBJ2-7, with no clear D. Trimming took off 1 base at V and 0 bases at J, with 7 bases between the two ends. CDR3 size: 14 residues. Per the germline V gene, CDR1 is LNHDA and CDR2 is SQIVND (reference sequence).

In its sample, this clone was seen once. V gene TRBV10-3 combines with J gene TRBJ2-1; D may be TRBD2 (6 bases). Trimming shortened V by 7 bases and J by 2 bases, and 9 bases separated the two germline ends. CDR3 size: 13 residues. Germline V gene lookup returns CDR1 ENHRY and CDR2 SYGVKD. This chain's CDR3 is CAITRGPYNEQFF. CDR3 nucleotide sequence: TGTGCCATCACGCGGGGACCCTACAATGAGCAGTTCTTC.

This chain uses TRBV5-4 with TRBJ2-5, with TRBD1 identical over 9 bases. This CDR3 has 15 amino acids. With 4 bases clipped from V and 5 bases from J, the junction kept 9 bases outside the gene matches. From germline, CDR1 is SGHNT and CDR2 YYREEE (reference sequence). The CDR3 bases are TGTGCCAGCAGCCTCAGGGGACAGGGTATGGAGACCCAGTACTTC. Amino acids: CASSLRGQGMETQYF.

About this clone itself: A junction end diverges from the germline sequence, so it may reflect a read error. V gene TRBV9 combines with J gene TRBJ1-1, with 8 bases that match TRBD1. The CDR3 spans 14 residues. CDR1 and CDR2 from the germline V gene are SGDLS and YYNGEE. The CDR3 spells CASSGPGGDRHGNF. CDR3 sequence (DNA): TGTGCCAGCAGCGGCCCCGGGGGGGACAGGCACGGGAACTTT.

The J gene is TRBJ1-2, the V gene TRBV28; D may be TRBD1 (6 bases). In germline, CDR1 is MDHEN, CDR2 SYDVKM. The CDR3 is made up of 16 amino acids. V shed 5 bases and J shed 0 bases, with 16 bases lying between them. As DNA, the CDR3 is TGTGCCAGCAGTCACAGGGCCGAAAGGGCTAACTATGGCTACACCTTC. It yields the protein CASSHRAERANYGYTF.

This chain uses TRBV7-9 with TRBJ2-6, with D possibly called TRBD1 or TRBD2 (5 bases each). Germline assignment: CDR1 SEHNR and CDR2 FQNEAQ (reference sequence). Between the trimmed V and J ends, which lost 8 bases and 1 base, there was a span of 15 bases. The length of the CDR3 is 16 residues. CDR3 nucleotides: TGTGCCAGCGCCCAGTCCTGGGGGTCTGGGGCCAACGTCCTGACTTTC. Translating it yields CASAQSWGSGANVLTF.

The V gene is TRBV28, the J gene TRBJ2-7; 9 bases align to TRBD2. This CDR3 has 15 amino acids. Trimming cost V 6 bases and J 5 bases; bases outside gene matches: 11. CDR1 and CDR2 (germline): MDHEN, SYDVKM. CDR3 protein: CASSEVAGVFHEQYF. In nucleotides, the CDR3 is TGTGCCAGCAGCGAAGTAGCGGGAGTTTTCCACGAGCAGTACTTC. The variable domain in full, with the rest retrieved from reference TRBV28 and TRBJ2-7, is DVKVTQSSRYLVKRTGEKVFLECVQDMDHENMFWYRQDPGLGLRLIYFSYDVKMKEKGDIPEGYSVSREKKERFSLILESASTNQTSMYLCASSEVAGVFHEQYFGPGTRLTVT.

The CDR3 loop is CASSGRSGSGANVLTF. The CDR3, as DNA: TGCGCCAGCAGCGGTCGCTCCGGGTCTGGGGCCAACGTCCTGACTTTC. The chain combines TRBV5-1 with TRBJ2-6; D is uncertain. V gave up 4 bases and J gave up 1 base, with 12 bases separating them. CDR3 length: 16 residues. Germline V gene lookup returns CDR1 SGHRS and CDR2 YFSETQ. The full variable domain, with the rest looked up from reference TRBV5-1 and TRBJ2-6, is KAGVTQTPRYLIKTRGQQVTLSCSPISGHRSVSWYQQTPGQGLQFLFEYFSETQRNKGNFPGRFSGRQFSNSRSEMNVSTLELGDSALYLCASSGRSGSGANVLTFGAGSRLTVL.

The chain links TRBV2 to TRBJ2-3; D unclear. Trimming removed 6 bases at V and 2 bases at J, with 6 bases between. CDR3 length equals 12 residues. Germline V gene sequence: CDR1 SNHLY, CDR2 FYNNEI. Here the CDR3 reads CASRDPTDTQYF. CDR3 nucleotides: TGTGCCAGCAGGGACCCCACAGATACGCAGTATTTT.

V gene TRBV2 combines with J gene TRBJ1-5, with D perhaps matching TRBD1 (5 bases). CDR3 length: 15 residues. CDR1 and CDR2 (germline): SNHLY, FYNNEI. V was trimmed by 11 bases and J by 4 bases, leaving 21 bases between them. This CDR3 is CASAGVEGFNQPQHF. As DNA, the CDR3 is TGTGCCTCAGCTGGGGTGGAGGGGTTTAATCAGCCCCAGCATTTT.

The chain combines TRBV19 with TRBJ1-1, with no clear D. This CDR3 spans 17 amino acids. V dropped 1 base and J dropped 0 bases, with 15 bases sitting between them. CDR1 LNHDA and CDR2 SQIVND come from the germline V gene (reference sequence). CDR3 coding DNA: TGTGCCAGTAGTATAGGTCCCCTAGGACGGTTGAACACTGAAGCTTTCTTT. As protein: CASSIGPLGRLNTEAFF.

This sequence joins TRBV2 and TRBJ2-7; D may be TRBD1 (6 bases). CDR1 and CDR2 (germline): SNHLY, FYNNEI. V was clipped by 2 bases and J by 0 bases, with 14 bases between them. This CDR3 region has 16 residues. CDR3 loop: CASSERGRGISYEQYF. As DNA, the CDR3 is TGTGCCAGCAGTGAACGTGGCAGGGGAATCTCCTACGAGCAGTACTTC.

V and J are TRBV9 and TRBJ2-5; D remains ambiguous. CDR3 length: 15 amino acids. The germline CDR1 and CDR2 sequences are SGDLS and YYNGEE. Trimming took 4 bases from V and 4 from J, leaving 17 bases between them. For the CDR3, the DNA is TGTGCCAGCAGCTCCCCGAGTCAGCGTGGAGAGACCCAGTACTTC. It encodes CASSSPSQRGETQYF.

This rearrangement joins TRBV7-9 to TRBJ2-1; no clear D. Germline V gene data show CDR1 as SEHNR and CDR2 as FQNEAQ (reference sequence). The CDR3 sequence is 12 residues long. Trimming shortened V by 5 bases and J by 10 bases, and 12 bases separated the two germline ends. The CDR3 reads CASSPGTIEQFF. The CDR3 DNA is TGTGCCAGCAGCCCGGGCACGATCGAGCAGTTCTTC.

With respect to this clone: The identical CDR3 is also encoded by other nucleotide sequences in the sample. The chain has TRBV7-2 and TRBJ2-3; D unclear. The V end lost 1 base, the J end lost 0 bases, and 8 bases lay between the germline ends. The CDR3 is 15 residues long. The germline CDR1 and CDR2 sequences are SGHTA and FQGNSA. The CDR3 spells CASSLGGTSTDTQYF. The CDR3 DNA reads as TGTGCCAGCAGCTTAGGGGGAACTAGCACAGATACGCAGTATTTT.

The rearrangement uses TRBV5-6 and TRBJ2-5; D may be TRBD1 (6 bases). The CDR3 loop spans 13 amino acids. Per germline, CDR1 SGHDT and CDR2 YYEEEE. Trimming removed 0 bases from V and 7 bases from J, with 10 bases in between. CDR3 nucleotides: TGTGCCAGCAGCTTGGGGTTCAGGGGGACCCAGTACTTC. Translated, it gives CASSLGFRGTQYF.

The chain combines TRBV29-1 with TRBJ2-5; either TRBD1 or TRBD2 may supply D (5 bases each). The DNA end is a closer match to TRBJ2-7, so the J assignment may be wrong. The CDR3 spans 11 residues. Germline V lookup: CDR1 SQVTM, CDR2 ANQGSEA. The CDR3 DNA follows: TGCAGCGCCGGGGACCCCTACGAGCAGTACTTC. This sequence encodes CSAGDPYEQYF.

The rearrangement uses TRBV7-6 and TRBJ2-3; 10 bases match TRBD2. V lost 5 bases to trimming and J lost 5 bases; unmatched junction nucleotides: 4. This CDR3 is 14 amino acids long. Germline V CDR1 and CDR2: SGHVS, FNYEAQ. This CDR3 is CASSQAGGGDTQYF. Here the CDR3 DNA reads TGTGCCAGCAGCCAAGCGGGAGGGGGAGATACGCAGTATTTT.

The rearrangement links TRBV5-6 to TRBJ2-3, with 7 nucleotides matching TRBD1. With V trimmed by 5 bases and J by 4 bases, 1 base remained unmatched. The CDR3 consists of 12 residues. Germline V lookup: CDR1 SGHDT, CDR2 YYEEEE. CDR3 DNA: TGTGCCAGCAGTACAGGGGCAGATACGCAGTATTTT. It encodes CASSTGADTQYF.

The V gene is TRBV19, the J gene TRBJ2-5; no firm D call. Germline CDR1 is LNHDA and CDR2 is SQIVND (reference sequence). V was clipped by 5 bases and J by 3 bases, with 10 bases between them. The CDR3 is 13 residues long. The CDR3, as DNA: TGTGCCAGTAGTCACGACCTCGAAGAGACCCAGTACTTC. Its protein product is CASSHDLEETQYF.

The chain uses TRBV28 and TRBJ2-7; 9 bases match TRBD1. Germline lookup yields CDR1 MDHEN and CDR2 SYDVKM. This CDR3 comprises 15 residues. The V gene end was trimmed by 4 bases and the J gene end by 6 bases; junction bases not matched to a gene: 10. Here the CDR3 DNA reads TGTGCCAGCAGTTCAACAGGGGGCGCTTTTGGCGAGCAGTACTTC. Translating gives CASSSTGGAFGEQYF.

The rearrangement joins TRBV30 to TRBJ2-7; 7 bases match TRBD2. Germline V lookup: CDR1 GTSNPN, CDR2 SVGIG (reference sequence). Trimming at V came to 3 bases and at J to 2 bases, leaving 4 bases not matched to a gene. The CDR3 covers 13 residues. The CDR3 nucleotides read TGTGCCTGGAGGGGGGAGGGAACCTACGAGCAGTACTTC. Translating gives CAWRGEGTYEQYF.

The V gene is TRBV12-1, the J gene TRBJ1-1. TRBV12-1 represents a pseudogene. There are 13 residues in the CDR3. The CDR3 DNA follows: TGTGCCAGCAGCTTTGTTCCGAGCACTGAAGCTTTCTTT. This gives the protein CASSFVPSTEAFF.

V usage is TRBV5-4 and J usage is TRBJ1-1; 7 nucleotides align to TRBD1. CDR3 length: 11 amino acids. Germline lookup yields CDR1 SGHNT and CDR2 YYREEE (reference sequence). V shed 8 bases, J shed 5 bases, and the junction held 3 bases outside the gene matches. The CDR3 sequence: CASTGETEAFF. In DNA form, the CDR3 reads TGTGCCAGTACAGGGGAGACTGAAGCTTTCTTT.

The CDR3 DNA follows: TGTGCCAGTAGTATAACCGGGACAGCCGCCTACGAGCAGTACTTC. Translated: CASSITGTAAYEQYF. The V and J genes are TRBV19 and TRBJ2-7, with 7 positions matching TRBD1. Per germline, CDR1 LNHDA and CDR2 SQIVND (reference sequence). This CDR3 contains 15 residues. J was trimmed by 2 bases and V by 2 bases; bases with no gene match: 6.